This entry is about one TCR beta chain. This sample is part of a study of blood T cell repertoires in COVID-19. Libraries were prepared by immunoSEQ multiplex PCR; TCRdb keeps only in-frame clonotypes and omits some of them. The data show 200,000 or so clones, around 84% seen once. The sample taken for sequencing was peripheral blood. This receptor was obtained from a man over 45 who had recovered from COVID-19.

CDR3 region: CASSFGQGEAYEQYF. The CDR3 DNA reads TGTGCCAGCAGCTTCGGACAGGGGGAGGCCTACGAGCAGTACTTC. This chain joins TRBV6-1 and TRBJ2-7; 10 bases are a match to TRBD1. The germline gives CDR1 MNHNS, CDR2 SASEGT. The J segment lost 2 bases and the V segment lost 6 bases, leaving 7 bases of the junction unmatched. There are 15 residues in the CDR3.